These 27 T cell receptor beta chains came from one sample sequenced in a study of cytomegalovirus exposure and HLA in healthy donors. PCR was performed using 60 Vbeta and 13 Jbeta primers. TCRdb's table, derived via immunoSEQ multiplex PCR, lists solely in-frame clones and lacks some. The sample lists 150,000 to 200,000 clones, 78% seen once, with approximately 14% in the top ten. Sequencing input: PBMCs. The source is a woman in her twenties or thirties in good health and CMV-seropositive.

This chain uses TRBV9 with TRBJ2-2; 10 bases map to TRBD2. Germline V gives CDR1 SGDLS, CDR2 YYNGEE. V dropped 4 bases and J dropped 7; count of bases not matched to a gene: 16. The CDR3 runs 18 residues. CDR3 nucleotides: TGTGCCAGCAGCTCGACGGTGTTAGCGGGGGGTGTCGGCGGGGAGCTGTTTTTT. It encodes CASSSTVLAGGVGGELFF.

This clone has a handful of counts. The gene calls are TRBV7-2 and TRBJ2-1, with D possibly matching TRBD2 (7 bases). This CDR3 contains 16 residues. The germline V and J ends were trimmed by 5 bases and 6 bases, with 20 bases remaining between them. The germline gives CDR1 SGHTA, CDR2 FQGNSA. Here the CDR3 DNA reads TGTGCCAGCAGCCTGAGTTTTAGGGGGGGATTCAATGAGCAGTTCTTC. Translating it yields CASSLSFRGGFNEQFF.

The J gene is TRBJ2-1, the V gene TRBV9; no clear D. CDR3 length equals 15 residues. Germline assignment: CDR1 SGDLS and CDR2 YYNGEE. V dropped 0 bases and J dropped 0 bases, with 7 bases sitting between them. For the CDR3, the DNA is TGTGCCAGCAGCGTAGCTTGGAGCTCCTACAATGAGCAGTTCTTC. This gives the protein CASSVAWSSYNEQFF.

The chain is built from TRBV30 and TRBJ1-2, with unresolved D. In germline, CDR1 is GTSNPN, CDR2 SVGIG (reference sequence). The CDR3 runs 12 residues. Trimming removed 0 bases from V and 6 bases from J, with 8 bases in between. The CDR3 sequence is CAWSVGVNGYTF. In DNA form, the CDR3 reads TGTGCCTGGAGTGTCGGAGTGAATGGCTACACCTTC.

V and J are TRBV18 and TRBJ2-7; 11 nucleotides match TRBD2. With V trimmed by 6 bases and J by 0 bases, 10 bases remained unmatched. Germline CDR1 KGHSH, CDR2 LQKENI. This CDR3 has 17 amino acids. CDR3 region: CASSPGLAGEDSYEQYF. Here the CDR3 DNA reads TGTGCCAGCTCCCCCGGACTAGCGGGCGAGGACTCCTACGAGCAGTACTTC.

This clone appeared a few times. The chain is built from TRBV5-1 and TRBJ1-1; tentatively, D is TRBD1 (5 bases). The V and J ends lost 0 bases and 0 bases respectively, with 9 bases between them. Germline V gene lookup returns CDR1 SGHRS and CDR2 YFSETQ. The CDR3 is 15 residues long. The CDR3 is CASSLVPGMNTEAFF. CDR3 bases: TGCGCCAGCAGCTTGGTCCCAGGGATGAACACTGAAGCTTTCTTT.

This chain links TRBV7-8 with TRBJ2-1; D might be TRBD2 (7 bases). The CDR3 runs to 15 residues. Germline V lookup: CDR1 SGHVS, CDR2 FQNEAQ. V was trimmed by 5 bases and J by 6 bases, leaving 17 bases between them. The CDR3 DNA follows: TGTGCCAGCAGCCGGGGGCTCAGCGGGGCCAATGAGCAGTTCTTC. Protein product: CASSRGLSGANEQFF.

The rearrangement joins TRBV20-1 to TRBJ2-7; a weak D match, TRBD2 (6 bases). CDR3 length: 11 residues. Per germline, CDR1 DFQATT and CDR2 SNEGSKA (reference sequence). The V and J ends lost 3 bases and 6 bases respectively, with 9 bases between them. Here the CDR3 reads CSAREGAEQYF. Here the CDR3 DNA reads TGCAGTGCTAGGGAGGGAGCCGAGCAGTACTTC.

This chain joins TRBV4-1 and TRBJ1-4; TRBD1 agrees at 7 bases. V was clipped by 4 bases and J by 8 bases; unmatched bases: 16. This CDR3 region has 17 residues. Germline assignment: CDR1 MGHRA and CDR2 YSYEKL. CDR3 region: CASSRQYRGGEEEKLFF. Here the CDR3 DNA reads TGCGCCAGCAGCCGCCAATACAGAGGGGGCGAAGAAGAAAAACTGTTTTTT.

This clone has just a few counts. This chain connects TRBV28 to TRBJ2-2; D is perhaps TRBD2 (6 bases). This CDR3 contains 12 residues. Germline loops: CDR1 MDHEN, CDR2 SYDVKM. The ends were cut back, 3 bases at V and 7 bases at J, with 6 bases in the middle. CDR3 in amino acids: CASSLGGGELFF. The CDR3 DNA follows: TGTGCCAGCAGTTTGGGGGGCGGGGAGCTGTTTTTT.

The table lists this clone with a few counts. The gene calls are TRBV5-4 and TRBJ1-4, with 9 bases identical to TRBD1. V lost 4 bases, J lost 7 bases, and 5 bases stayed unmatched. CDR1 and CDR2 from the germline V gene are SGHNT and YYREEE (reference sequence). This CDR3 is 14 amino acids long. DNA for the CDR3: TGTGCCAGCAGCCGGGACAGGGTTGGTGAAAAACTGTTTTTT. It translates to CASSRDRVGEKLFF. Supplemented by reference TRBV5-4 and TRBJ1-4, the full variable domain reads ETGVTQSPTHLIKTRGQQVTLRCSSQSGHNTVSWYQQALGQGPQFIFQYYREEENGRGNFPPRFSGLQFPNYSSELNVNALELDDSALYLCASSRDRVGEKLFFGSGTQLSVL.

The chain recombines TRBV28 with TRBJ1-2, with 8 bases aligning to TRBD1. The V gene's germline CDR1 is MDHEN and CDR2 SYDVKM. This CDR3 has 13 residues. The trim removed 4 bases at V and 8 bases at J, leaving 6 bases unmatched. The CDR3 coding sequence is TGTGCCAGCAGTTCCGGACAGGGCTTGGGCTACACCTTC. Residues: CASSSGQGLGYTF.

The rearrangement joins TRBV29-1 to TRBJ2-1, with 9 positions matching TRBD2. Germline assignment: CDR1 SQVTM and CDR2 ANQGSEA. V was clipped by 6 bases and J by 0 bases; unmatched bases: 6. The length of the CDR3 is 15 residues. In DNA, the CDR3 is TGCAGCGTCGCGGGAGGGCCTAACTCCTACAATGAGCAGTTCTTC. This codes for CSVAGGPNSYNEQFF.

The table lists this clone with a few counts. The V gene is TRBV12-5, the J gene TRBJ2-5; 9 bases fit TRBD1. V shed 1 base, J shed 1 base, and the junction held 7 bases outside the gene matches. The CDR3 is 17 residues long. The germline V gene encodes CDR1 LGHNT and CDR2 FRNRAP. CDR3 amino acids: CASGLARTGASQETQYF. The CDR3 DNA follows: TGTGCTAGTGGTTTGGCCCGGACAGGGGCTTCCCAAGAGACCCAGTACTTC.

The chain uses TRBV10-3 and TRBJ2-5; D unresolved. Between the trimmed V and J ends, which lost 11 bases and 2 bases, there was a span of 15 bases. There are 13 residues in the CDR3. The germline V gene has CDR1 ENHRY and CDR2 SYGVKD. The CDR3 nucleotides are TGTGCCGCACGAAGCGACCCGCAAGAGACCCAGTACTTC. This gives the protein CAARSDPQETQYF.

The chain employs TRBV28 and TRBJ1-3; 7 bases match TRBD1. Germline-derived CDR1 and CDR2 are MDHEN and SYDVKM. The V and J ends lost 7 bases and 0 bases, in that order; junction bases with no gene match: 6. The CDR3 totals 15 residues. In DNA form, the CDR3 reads TGTGCCAGCAACGTAGGGGGCGACTCTGGAAACACCATATATTTT. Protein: CASNVGGDSGNTIYF.

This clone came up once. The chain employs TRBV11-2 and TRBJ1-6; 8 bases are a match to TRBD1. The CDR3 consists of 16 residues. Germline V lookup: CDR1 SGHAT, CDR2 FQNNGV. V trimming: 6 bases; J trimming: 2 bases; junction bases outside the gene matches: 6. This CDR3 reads CASRHGQGPYNSPLHF. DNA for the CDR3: TGTGCCAGCAGACACGGACAGGGCCCCTATAATTCACCCCTCCACTTT.

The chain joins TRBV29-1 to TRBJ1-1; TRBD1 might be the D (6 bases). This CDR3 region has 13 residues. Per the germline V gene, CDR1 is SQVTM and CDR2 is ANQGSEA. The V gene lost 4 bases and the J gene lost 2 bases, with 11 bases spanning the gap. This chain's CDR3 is CSVGLGANTEAFF. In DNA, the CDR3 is TGCAGCGTTGGTCTGGGGGCTAACACTGAAGCTTTCTTT.

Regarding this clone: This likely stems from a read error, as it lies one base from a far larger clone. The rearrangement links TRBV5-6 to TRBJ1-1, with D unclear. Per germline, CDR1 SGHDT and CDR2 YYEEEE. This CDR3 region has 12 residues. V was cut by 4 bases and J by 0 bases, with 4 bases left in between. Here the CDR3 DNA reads TGTGCCAGCAGCCAGATGAACACTGAAGCTTTCTTT. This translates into CASSQMNTEAFF.

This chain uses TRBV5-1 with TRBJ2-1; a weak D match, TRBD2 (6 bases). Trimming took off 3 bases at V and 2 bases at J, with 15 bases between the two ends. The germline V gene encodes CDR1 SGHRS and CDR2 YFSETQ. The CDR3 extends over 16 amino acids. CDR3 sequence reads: CASSSTPGLPYNEQFF. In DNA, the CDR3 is TGCGCCAGCAGCTCAACCCCGGGACTTCCCTACAATGAGCAGTTCTTC.

The CDR3 is CASSLTAGTGNTGELFF. The CDR3 DNA sequence: TGTGCCAGCAGCTTAACAGCAGGGACAGGGAACACCGGGGAGCTGTTTTTT. This chain connects TRBV7-3 to TRBJ2-2, with 8 bases lining up with TRBD1. V shed 0 bases, J shed 1 base, and the junction held 4 bases outside the gene matches. The CDR3 runs 17 residues. CDR1 SGHTA and CDR2 FQGTGA come from the germline V gene.

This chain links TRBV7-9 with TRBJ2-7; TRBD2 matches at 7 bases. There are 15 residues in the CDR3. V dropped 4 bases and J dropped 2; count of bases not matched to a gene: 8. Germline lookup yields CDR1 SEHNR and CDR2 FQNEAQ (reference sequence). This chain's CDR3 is CASSSQGSGAYEQYF. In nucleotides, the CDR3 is TGTGCCAGCAGCTCCCAGGGAAGCGGGGCCTACGAGCAGTACTTC.

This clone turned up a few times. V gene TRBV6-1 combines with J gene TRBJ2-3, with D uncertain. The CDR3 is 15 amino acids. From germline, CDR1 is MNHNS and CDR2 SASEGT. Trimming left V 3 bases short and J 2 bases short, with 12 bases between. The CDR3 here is CASSETVGSTDTQYF. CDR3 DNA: TGTGCCAGCAGTGAGACTGTTGGTTCCACAGATACGCAGTATTTT.

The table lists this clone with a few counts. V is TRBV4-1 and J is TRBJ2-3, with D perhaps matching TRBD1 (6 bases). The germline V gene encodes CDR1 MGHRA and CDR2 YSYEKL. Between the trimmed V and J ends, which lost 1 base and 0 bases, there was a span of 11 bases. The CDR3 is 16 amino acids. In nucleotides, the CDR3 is TGCGCCAGCAGCCAAGGCTTGGGACATAGCACAGATACGCAGTATTTT. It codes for CASSQGLGHSTDTQYF.

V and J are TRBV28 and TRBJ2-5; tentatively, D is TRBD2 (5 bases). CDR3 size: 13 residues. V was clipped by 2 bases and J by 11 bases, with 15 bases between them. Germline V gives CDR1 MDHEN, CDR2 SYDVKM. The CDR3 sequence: CASSLGGNREQYF. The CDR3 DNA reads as TGTGCCAGCAGTTTAGGAGGAAATCGTGAGCAGTACTTC.

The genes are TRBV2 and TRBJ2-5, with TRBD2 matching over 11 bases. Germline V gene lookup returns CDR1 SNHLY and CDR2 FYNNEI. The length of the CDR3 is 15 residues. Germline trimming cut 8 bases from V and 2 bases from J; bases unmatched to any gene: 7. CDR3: CASHSGGAWQETQYF. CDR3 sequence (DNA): TGTGCCAGCCATAGCGGGGGGGCATGGCAAGAGACCCAGTACTTC.

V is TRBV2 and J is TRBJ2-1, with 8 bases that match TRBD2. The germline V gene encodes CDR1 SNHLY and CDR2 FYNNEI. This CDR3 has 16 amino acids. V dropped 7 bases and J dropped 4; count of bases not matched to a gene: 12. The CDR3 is CASTKGYQRGYNEQFF. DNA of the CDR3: TGTGCCAGCACCAAGGGGTACCAGCGGGGGTACAATGAGCAGTTCTTC.